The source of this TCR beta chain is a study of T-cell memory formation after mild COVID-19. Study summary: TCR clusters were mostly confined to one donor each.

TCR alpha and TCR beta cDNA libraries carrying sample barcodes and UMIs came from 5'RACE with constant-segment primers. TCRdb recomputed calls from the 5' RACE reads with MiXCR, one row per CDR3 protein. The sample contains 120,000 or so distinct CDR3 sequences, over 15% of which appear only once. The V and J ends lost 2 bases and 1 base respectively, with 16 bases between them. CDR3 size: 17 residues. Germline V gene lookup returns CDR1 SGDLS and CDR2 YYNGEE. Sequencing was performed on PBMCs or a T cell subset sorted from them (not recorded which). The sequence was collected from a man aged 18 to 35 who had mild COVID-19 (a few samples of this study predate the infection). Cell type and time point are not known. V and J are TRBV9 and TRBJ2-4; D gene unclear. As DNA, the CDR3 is TGTGCCAGCAGCGTCCTCCCATGGGTGTTGGCCAAAAACATTCAGTACTTC. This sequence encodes CASSVLPWVLAKNIQYF.